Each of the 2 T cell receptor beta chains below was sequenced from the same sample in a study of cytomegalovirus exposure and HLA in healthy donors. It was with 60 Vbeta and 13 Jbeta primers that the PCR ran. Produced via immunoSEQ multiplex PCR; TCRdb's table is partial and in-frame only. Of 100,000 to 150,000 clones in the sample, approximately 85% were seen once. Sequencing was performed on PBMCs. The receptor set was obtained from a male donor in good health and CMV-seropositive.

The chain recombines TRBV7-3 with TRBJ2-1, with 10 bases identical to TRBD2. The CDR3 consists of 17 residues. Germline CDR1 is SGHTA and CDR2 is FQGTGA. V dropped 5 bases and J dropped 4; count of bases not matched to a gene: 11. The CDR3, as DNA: TGTGCCAGCAGCCCCCGGGTGGTTAGCGGGAGGTACAATGAGCAGTTCTTC. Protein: CASSPRVVSGRYNEQFF. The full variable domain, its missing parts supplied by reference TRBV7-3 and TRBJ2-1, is GAGVSQTPSNKVTEKGKYVELRCDPISGHTALYWYRQSLGQGPEFLIYFQGTGAADDSGLPNDRFFAVRPEGSVSTLKIQRTERGDSAVYLCASSPRVVSGRYNEQFFGPGTRLTVL.

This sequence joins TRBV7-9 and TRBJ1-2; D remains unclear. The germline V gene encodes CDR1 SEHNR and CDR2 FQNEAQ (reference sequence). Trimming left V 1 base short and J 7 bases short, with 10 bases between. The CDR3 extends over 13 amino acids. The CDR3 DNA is TGTGCCAGCAGCTTAGTGCAGTTCTCTGGCTACACCTTC. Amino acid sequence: CASSLVQFSGYTF.